Presented here are 10 T cell receptor beta chains from one specimen sequenced in a study of neurological immune-mediated disorders. The time point is: longitudinal time-point 2. MiXCR, applied by TCRdb to the 5' RACE reads, yields one record per CDR3 protein. The table has about 90,000 distinct CDR3 sequences, roughly an eighth seen once. The sample comprised PBMCs. The receptors come from a female donor with HTLV-1-associated myelopathy (HAM/TSP).

This clonotype was counted many times. The rearrangement links TRBV5-1 to TRBJ1-1; D possibly corresponds to TRBD1 (6 bases). The V gene lost 3 bases and the J gene lost 4 bases, with 16 bases spanning the gap. This CDR3 spans 15 amino acids. The germline V gene has CDR1 SGHRS and CDR2 YFSETQ. For the CDR3, the DNA is TGCGCCAGCAGCTCAAACAGGGATTCGGGCACTGAAGCTTTCTTT. Amino acids: CASSSNRDSGTEAFF.

This clonotype was recorded at least ten times. This chain connects TRBV11-2 to TRBJ2-7; D possibly corresponds to TRBD2 (5 bases). Germline CDR1 reads SGHAT; CDR2 reads FQNNGV. Trimming left V 1 base short and J 3 bases short, with 13 bases between. This CDR3 region has 15 residues. CDR3 nucleotides: TGTGCCAGCAGCTTAGCATCCGGGATACGCTACGAGCAGTACTTC. The encoded protein is CASSLASGIRYEQYF. The full variable domain, in which reference TRBV11-2 and TRBJ2-7 provide the parts outside the CDR3, is EAGVAQSPRYKIIEKRQSVAFWCNPISGHATLYWYQQILGQGPKLLIQFQNNGVVDDSQLPKDRFSAERLKGVDSTLKIQPAKLEDSAVYLCASSLASGIRYEQYFGPGTRLTVT.

There are many counts of this clonotype. V and J are TRBV5-5 and TRBJ2-1; D possibly corresponds to TRBD2 (5 bases). CDR1 and CDR2 (germline): SGHKS, YYEKEE (reference sequence). Trimming removed 4 bases from V and 7 bases from J, with 18 bases in between. The CDR3 sequence is 15 residues long. The CDR3 DNA reads TGTGCCAGCAGCCTGGAGGAACCTTCAGGTAATGAGCAGTTCTTC. Its translation: CASSLEEPSGNEQFF. Variable domain in full (rest from reference TRBV5-5 and TRBJ2-1): DAGVTQSPTHLIKTRGQQVTLRCSPISGHKSVSWYQQVLGQGPQFIFQYYEKEERGRGNFPDRFSARQFPNYSSELNVNALLLGDSALYLCASSLEEPSGNEQFFGPGTRLTVL.

This clonotype was picked up many times. The chain couples TRBV9 to TRBJ2-4; 7 nucleotides agree with TRBD1. Per germline, CDR1 SGDLS and CDR2 YYNGEE. This CDR3 spans 15 amino acids. The V and J ends lost 5 bases and 5 bases, in that order; junction bases with no gene match: 10. CDR3 loop: CASSAATGRENIQYF. CDR3 DNA: TGTGCCAGCAGTGCAGCGACAGGGCGGGAAAACATTCAGTACTTC.

This clonotype was seen a few times. This chain uses TRBV12-3 or TRBV12-4 with TRBJ1-2, with D unresolved. CDR3 length: 13 amino acids. The V and J ends lost 0 bases and 7 bases respectively, with 9 bases between them. The CDR3 region has the DNA TGTGCCAGCAGTTTAGCGGACTGGGGTGGCTACACCTTC. It yields the protein CASSLADWGGYTF.

In the case of this clonotype: This could be a read error, since a much larger clone is one nucleotide away. The CDR3 nucleotides read TGCGCCAGCGCGGTACTCCCCCAAGAGACCCAGTACTTC. This gives the protein CASAVLPQETQYF. The chain uses TRBV5-1 and TRBJ2-5; D not resolved. V gave up 7 bases and J gave up 1 base, with 11 bases separating them. Germline values: CDR1 SGHRS, CDR2 YFSETQ. The CDR3 totals 13 residues.

This clonotype was seen many times. The chain couples TRBV5-6 to TRBJ2-2; D is unresolved. V lost 4 bases to trimming and J lost 3 bases, with 22 bases between them. This CDR3 region has 18 residues. Germline loops: CDR1 SGHDT, CDR2 YYEEEE. The CDR3 bases are TGTGCCAGCAGCCACCCAGAGCGTGAGTTCCTCGACACCGGGGAGCTGTTTTTT. Translated: CASSHPEREFLDTGELFF.

This clonotype was observed a few times. This may come from a read error, since a much larger clone is one base off. The CDR3 region is CSVGVDSYERYF. CDR3 DNA sequence: TGCAGCGTTGGGGTGGACAGTTACGAGCGGTACTTC. The chain recombines TRBV29-1 with TRBJ2-7, with D perhaps TRBD1 (6 bases). Germline CDR1 and CDR2: SQVTM and ANQGSEA. The CDR3 loop spans 12 amino acids.

Here the CDR3 reads CASRSRWSSGNTIYF. DNA of the CDR3: TGTGCCAGCCGCTCCCGTTGGTCCTCTGGAAACACCATATATTTT. The rearrangement joins TRBV12-3 or TRBV12-4 to TRBJ1-3; D call uncertain. The CDR3 consists of 15 residues. Deletions cut 8 bases from V and 0 bases from J, with 14 bases between.

This clonotype has more than one count but fewer than ten. The chain is built from TRBV30 and TRBJ2-1; a weak D match, TRBD2 (6 bases). V was trimmed by 4 bases and J by 5 bases, leaving 12 bases between them. CDR1 GTSNPN and CDR2 SVGIG come from the germline V gene (reference sequence). This CDR3 is built from 13 residues. The CDR3 DNA sequence: TGTGCCTGGACCGGGAGTGCTAACAATGAGCAGTTCTTC. This encodes CAWTGSANNEQFF.